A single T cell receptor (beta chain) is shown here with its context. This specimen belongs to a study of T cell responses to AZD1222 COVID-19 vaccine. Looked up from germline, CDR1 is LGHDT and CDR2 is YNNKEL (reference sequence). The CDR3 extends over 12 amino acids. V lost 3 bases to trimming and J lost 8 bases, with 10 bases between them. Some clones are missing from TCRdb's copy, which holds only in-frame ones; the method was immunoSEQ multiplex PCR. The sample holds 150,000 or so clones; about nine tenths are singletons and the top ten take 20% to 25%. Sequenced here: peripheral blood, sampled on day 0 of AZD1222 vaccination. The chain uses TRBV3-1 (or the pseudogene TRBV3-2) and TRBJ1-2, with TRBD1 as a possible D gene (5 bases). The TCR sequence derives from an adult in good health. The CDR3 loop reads CASSHRRGGYTF. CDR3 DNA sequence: TGTGCCAGCAGCCATAGGCGGGGGGGCTACACCTTC.